The next 10 T cell receptor beta chains were all read from a single sample in a study of CD8+CD57+ T cells in acquired aplastic anemia (dated by TCRdb to 2016 to 2018). TCRdb shows the sequencer as Illumina HiSeq 2000. Genomic DNA was used as template for profiling of TCR beta VDJ combinations and CDR3 sequences. TCRdb reran the public reads through fastp at Q25 and MiXCR, keeping productive beta chains. Each record represents a unique CDR3 protein, reported with the most common genes and DNA among its rows. The sample yields 89,000 or so distinct CDR3 sequences; about 66% were counted once. The ten largest clones capture over 55% of the sample. The patients picked for sequencing were ones in whom flow cytometry had shown an expansion of CD8+CD57+ cells. The sample consisted of sorted CD4+, CD8+, or CD8+CD57+ T cells (not recorded which) from PBMCs. The receptors here all came from a human donor with aplastic anemia.

The rearrangement joins TRBV11-2 to TRBJ2-7; TRBD2 is a possible D gene (6 bases). Germline CDR1 reads SGHAT; CDR2 reads FQNNGV. The V end lost 3 bases, the J end lost 4 bases, and 19 bases lay between the germline ends. The CDR3 is 16 amino acids. The CDR3 loop reads CASSFQSAGISYEQYF. The DNA of the CDR3 is TGTGCCAGCAGCTTCCAAAGCGCGGGAATAAGTTACGAGCAGTACTTC.

This clonotype was found a few times. The chain combines TRBV7-9 with TRBJ1-5; D uncertain. Germline CDR1 SEHNR, CDR2 FQNEAQ (reference sequence). This CDR3 region has 12 residues. V was clipped by 1 base and J by 10 bases, with 8 bases between them. The CDR3 DNA sequence: TGTGCCAGCAGCTTAGGGGGAGGACCCCAGCATTTT. Its translation: CASSLGGGPQHF.

Note on this clonotype: One junction end disagrees with the germline gene, perhaps due to a read error. The CDR3, as DNA: TGCAGCGTGGAAGTCACCAGGGGAAATGAGCAGTTCTTC. Translation: CSVEVTRGNEQFF. The V and J genes are TRBV29-1 and TRBJ2-1; perhaps TRBD1 as D (6 bases). Germline-derived CDR1 and CDR2 are SQVTM and ANQGSEA. The CDR3 loop spans 13 amino acids.

A few counts support this clonotype. The CDR3 region is CASSPRLAGFYEQYF. The CDR3 DNA reads TGTGCCAGCAGCCCCCGACTAGCGGGGTTCTACGAGCAGTACTTC. This chain links TRBV7-8 with TRBJ2-7; 11 nucleotides line up with TRBD2. Germline trimming cut 5 bases from V and 3 bases from J; bases unmatched to any gene: 6. The germline gives CDR1 SGHVS, CDR2 FQNEAQ. This CDR3 contains 15 residues.

The chain links TRBV11-1 to TRBJ1-2; 7 bases are a match to TRBD1. The CDR3 runs to 17 residues. Germline-derived CDR1 and CDR2 are SGHAT and FQDESV (reference sequence). Trimming at V came to 4 bases and at J to 0 bases, leaving 11 bases not matched to a gene. The CDR3 protein is CASSSIRQGSTNYGYTF. DNA of the CDR3: TGTGCCAGCAGCTCCATCAGACAGGGCTCGACTAACTATGGCTACACCTTC.

V and J are TRBV7-8 and TRBJ1-6; D is undetermined. Germline-derived CDR1 and CDR2 are SGHVS and FQNEAQ. The CDR3 length is 17 residues. V lost 0 bases and J lost 5, with 14 bases in between. The CDR3 sequence: CASSLAWAVPNNSPLHF. The DNA for the CDR3 is TGTGCCAGCAGCTTAGCGTGGGCAGTCCCTAATAATTCACCCCTCCACTTT.

This chain uses TRBV11-2 with TRBJ2-3; 8 bases fit TRBD2. The CDR3 extends over 15 amino acids. Germline-derived CDR1 and CDR2 are SGHAT and FQNNGV. The J segment lost 4 bases and the V segment lost 0 bases, leaving 3 bases of the junction unmatched. The DNA of the CDR3 is TGTGCCAGCAGCTTAGACGGGGGGGCCGCAGATACGCAGTATTTT. As protein: CASSLDGGAADTQYF.

This clonotype has more than one count but fewer than ten. The chain recombines TRBV29-1 with TRBJ2-7; weak D call: TRBD1 (6 bases). The CDR3 totals 14 residues. Germline V CDR1 and CDR2: SQVTM, ANQGSEA. The ends were cut back, 8 bases at V and 1 base at J, with 18 bases in the middle. In DNA, the CDR3 is TGCAGCCTCCCAAGCACAGGGCGTTCCTACGAGCAGTACTTC. Amino acid sequence: CSLPSTGRSYEQYF.

This clonotype occurred once. J is TRBJ1-1 and V is TRBV15; D remains ambiguous. There are 13 residues in the CDR3. V dropped 0 bases and J dropped 8 bases, with 10 bases sitting between them. Germline assignment: CDR1 LNHNV and CDR2 YYDKDF (reference sequence). This CDR3 is CATSRDLTVEAFF. CDR3 bases: TGTGCCACCAGCAGAGATCTTACGGTAGAAGCTTTCTTT.

The chain carries TRBV29-1 and TRBJ2-6; no definite D call. Trimming stripped 3 bases from V and 0 bases from J, with 6 bases between. Germline CDR1 SQVTM, CDR2 ANQGSEA. This CDR3 is 14 amino acids long. The CDR3 loop is CSVDHASGANVLTF. The CDR3 DNA reads as TGCAGCGTTGATCATGCCTCTGGGGCCAACGTCCTGACTTTC.